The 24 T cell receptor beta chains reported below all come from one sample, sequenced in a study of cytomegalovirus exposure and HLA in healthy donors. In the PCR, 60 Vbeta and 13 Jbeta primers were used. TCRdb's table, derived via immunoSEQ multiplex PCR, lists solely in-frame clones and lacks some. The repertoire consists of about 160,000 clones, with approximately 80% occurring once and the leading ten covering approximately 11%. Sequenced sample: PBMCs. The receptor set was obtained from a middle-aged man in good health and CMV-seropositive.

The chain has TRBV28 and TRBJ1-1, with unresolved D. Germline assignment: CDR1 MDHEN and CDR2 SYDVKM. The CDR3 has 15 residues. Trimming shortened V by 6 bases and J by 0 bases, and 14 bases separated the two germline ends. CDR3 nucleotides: TGTGCCAGCAGCCCATTGCGGGGAATGAACACTGAAGCTTTCTTT. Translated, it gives CASSPLRGMNTEAFF.

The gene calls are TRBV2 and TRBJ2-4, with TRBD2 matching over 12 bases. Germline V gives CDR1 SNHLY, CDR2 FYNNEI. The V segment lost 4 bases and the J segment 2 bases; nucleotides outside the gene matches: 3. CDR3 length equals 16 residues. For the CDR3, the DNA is TGTGCCAGCAGTGGGACTAGCGGGGTGCCCAAAAACATTCAGTACTTC. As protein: CASSGTSGVPKNIQYF. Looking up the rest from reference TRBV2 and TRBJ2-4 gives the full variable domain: EPEVTQTPSHQVTQMGQEVILRCVPISNHLYFYWYRQILGQKVEFLVSFYNNEISEKSEIFDDQFSVERPDGSNFTLKIRSTKLEDSAMYFCASSGTSGVPKNIQYFGAGTRLSVL.

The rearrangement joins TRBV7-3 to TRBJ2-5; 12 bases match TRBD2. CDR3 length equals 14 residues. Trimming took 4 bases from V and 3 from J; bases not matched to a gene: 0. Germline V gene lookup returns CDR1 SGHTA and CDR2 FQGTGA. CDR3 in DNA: TGTGCCAGCAGCTCTAGCGGGGGGGAAGAGACCCAGTACTTC. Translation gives CASSSSGGEETQYF.

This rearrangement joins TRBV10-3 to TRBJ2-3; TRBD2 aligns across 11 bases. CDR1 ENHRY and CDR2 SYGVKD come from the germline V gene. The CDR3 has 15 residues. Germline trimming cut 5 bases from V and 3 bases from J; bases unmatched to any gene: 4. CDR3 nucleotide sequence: TGTGCCATCAGTTCACTAGCGGGAGCAACAGATACGCAGTATTTT. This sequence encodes CAISSLAGATDTQYF.

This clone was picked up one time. The CDR3, as DNA: TGTGCCACCCTGATCCCAGGAGGAAGCGAGCAGTACTTC. Its protein is CATLIPGGSEQYF. The chain carries TRBV28 and TRBJ2-7; maybe TRBD2 (5 bases). The CDR3 is made up of 13 amino acids. Germline lookup yields CDR1 MDHEN and CDR2 SYDVKM. Trimming removed 10 bases from V and 6 bases from J, with 19 bases in between.

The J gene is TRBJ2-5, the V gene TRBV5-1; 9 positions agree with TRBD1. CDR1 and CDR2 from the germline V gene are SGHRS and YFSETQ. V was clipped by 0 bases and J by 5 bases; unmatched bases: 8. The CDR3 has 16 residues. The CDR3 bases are TGCGCCAGCAGCTTGGTCTGGGACAGGGAGATGGAGACCCAGTACTTC. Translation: CASSLVWDREMETQYF. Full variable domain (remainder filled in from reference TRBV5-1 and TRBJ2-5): KAGVTQTPRYLIKTRGQQVTLSCSPISGHRSVSWYQQTPGQGLQFLFEYFSETQRNKGNFPGRFSGRQFSNSRSEMNVSTLELGDSALYLCASSLVWDREMETQYFGPGTRLLVL.

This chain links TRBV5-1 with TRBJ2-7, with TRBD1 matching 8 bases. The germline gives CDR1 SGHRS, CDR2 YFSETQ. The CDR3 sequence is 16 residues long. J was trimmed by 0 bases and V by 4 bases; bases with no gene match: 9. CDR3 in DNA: TGCGCCAGCAGCAGCATAACAGGGGGATTCTCCTACGAGCAGTACTTC. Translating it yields CASSSITGGFSYEQYF.

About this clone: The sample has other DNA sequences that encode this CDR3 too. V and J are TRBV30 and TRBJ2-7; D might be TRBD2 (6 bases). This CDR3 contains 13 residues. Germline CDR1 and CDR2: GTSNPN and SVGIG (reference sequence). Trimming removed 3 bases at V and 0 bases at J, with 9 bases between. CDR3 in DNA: TGTGCCTGGAGCCGGGACTCCTCCTACGAGCAGTACTTC. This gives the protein CAWSRDSSYEQYF. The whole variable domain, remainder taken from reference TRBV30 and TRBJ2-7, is SQTIHQWPATLVQPVGSPLSLECTVEGTSNPNLYWYRQAAGRGLQLLFYSVGIGQISSEVPQNLSASRPQDRQFILSSKKLLLSDSGFYLCAWSRDSSYEQYFGPGTRLTVT.

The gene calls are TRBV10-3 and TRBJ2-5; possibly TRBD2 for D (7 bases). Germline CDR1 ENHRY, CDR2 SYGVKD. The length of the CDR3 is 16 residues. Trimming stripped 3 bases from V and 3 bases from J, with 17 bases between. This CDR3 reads CAISDRGASGEETQYF. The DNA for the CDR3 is TGTGCCATCAGTGACCGGGGGGCGAGCGGAGAAGAGACCCAGTACTTC.

The CDR3, as DNA: TGTGCCAGCAGTTTGGGACAGGGCGCCTACGAGCAGTACTTC. Translated, it gives CASSLGQGAYEQYF. The chain employs TRBV6-5 and TRBJ2-5, with 9 positions matching TRBD1. The J call may be wrong; the DNA end is better matched by TRBJ2-7. This CDR3 comprises 14 residues. Germline assignment: CDR1 MNHEY and CDR2 SVGAGI.

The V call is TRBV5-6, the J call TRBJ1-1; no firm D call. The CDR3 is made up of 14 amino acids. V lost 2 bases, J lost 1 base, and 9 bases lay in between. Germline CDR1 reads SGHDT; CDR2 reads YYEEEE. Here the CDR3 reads CASSFGRGNTEAFF. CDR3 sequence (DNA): TGTGCCAGCAGCTTCGGACGGGGGAACACTGAAGCTTTCTTT.

CDR3 protein: CASRDPSGGDTGELFF. CDR3 nucleotides: TGCGCCAGCCGTGATCCTAGCGGGGGGGACACCGGGGAGCTGTTTTTT. J is TRBJ2-2 and V is TRBV4-1; TRBD2 matches 12 bases. The V segment lost 8 bases and the J segment 3 bases; nucleotides outside the gene matches: 7. The CDR3 is 16 amino acids. Germline CDR1 MGHRA, CDR2 YSYEKL.

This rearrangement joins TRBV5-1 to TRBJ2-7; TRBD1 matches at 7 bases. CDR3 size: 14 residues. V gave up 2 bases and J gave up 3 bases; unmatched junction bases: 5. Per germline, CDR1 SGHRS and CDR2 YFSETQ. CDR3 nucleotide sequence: TGCGCCAGCAGCTTCGGGACAGCCGACTACGAGCAGTACTTC. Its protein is CASSFGTADYEQYF.

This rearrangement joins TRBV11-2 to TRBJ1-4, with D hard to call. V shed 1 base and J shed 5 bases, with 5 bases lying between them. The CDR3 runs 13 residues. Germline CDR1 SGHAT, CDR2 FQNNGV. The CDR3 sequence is CASSLGRNEKLFF. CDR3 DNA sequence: TGTGCCAGCAGCTTAGGCAGGAATGAAAAACTGTTTTTT.

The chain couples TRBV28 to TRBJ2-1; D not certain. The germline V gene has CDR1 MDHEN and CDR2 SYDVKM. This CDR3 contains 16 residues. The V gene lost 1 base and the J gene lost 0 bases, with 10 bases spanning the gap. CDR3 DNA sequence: TGTGCCAGCAGTTTATCGGTGGTTAGCTCCTACAATGAGCAGTTCTTC. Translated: CASSLSVVSSYNEQFF.

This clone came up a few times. CDR3: CASSSGGRNYGYTF. DNA of the CDR3: TGTGCCAGCAGTTCAGGGGGAAGGAACTATGGCTACACCTTC. The J gene is TRBJ1-2, the V gene TRBV6-1; 7 bases map to TRBD1. This CDR3 has 14 residues. The germline V gene encodes CDR1 MNHNS and CDR2 SASEGT. Trimming removed 5 bases from V and 2 bases from J; junction bases left unmatched: 5.

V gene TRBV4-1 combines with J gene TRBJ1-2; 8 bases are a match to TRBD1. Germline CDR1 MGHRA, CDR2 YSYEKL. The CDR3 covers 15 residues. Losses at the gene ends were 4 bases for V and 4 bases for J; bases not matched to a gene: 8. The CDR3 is CASSPGQGPIYGYTF. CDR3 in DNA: TGCGCCAGCAGCCCTGGACAGGGACCCATCTATGGCTACACCTTC.

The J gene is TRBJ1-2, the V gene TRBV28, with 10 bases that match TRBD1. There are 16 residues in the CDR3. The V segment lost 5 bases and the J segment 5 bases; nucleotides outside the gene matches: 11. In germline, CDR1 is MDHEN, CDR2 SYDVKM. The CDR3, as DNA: TGTGCCAGCAGTGATCCGGGACAGGGGACAGTTTATGGCTACACCTTC. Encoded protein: CASSDPGQGTVYGYTF.

The CDR3 loop is CASSQTPGQAYGYTF. In DNA, the CDR3 is TGTGCCAGCAGCCAGACTCCGGGACAGGCCTATGGCTACACCTTC. This chain links TRBV16 with TRBJ1-2; TRBD1 matches at 8 bases. Unmatched junction bases numbered 7, after V lost 3 bases and J lost 4 bases. CDR1 and CDR2 (germline): KGHSY, FQNENV. CDR3 length equals 15 residues.

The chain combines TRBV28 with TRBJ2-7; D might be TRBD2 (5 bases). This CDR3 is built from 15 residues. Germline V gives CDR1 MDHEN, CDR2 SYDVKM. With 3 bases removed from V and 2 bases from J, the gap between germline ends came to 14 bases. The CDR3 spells CASSFAGEGTYEQYF. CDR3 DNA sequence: TGTGCCAGCAGTTTCGCCGGGGAAGGGACCTACGAGCAGTACTTC.

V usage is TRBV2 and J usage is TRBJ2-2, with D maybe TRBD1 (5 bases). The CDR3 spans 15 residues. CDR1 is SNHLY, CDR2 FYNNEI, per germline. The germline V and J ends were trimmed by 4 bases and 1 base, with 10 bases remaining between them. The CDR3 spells CASSVGPENTGELFF. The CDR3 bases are TGTGCCAGCAGTGTGGGGCCCGAGAACACCGGGGAGCTGTTTTTT.

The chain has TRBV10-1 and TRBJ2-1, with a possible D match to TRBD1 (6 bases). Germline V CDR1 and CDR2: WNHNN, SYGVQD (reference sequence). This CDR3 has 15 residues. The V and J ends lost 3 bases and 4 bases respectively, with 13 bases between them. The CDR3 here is CASSEQGRRYNEQFF. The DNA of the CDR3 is TGCGCCAGCAGTGAACAGGGTCGTAGGTACAATGAGCAGTTCTTC.

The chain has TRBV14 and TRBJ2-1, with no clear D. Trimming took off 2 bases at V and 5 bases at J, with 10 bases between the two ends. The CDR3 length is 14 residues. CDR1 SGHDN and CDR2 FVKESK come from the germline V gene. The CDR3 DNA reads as TGTGCCAGCAGCCAAATCAACAGCAACAATGAGCAGTTCTTC. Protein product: CASSQINSNNEQFF.

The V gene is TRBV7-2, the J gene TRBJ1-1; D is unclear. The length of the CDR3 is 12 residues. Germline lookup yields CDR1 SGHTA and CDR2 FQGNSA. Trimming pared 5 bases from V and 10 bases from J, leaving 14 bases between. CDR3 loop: CASSPPGPVAFF. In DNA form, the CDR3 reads TGTGCCAGCAGCCCTCCCGGTCCCGTAGCTTTCTTT. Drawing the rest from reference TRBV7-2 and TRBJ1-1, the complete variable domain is GAGVSQSPSNKVTEKGKDVELRCDPISGHTALYWYRQSLGQGLEFLIYFQGNSAPDKSGLPSDRFSAERTGGSVSTLTIQRTQQEDSAVYLCASSPPGPVAFFGQGTRLTVV.